Listed below are T cell receptor beta chains from one sample, sequenced in a study of molecular identifiers for immune sequencing clone quantification. From the PCR reads, TCRdb called clonotypes with MiXCR, one entry per CDR3 protein. The repertoire holds roughly 100,000 distinct CDR3 sequences, 35% seen once, with 9% to 10% in the top ten. Source material: naive CD8+ T cells from blood, with Jurkat cell RNA spiked in. The receptors shown here come from a human donor in good health. Some libraries in this study had Jurkat cell RNA spiked in. Each CDR3 is given with its conserved first and last residue. Rows may omit the clone size; those that give it use once, few, many or a size class.

CDR3aa: CASSFSPGRFGEQFF; j_gene: TRBJ2-1; abundance: few; v_gene: TRBV13
CDR3aa: CASSGQGWSGSHPYEQYF; j_gene: TRBJ2-7; abundance: few; v_gene: TRBV25-1
CDR3aa: CASSVGDLDYEQYF; j_gene: TRBJ2-7; abundance: many; v_gene: TRBV9
CDR3aa: CASRYTGAPSTDTQYF; j_gene: TRBJ2-3; abundance: few; v_gene: TRBV2
CDR3aa: CASSQDPGREQYF; j_gene: TRBJ2-7; abundance: NA; v_gene: TRBV4-3
CDR3aa: CSAGGGYEQYF; j_gene: TRBJ2-7; abundance: many; v_gene: TRBV29-1
CDR3aa: CARPPAGGQAFF; j_gene: TRBJ1-1; abundance: NA; v_gene: TRBV7-3
CDR3aa: CASSDFYGYTF; j_gene: TRBJ1-2; abundance: NA; v_gene: TRBV18
CDR3aa: CASSHGLGTGELFF; j_gene: TRBJ2-2; abundance: NA; v_gene: TRBV3-1
CDR3aa: CASRYGLAERGEQYF; j_gene: TRBJ2-7; abundance: few; v_gene: TRBV7-9
CDR3aa: CASYGRLSYEQYF; j_gene: TRBJ2-7; abundance: NA; v_gene: TRBV28
CDR3aa: CASEAIAKPREQYF; j_gene: TRBJ2-7; abundance: NA; v_gene: TRBV2
CDR3aa: CSARVTGSNTEAFF; j_gene: TRBJ1-1; abundance: many; v_gene: TRBV20-1
CDR3aa: CASSQVASHYGYTF; j_gene: TRBJ1-2; abundance: few; v_gene: TRBV4-1
CDR3aa: CASSYSSALSYNEQFF; j_gene: TRBJ2-1; abundance: NA; v_gene: TRBV6-5
CDR3aa: CASSLTVAASGANVLTF; j_gene: TRBJ2-6; abundance: many; v_gene: TRBV7-2
CDR3aa: CASTHRVNQPQHF; j_gene: TRBJ1-5; abundance: NA; v_gene: TRBV6-1
CDR3aa: CASSQGWGLAEQYF; j_gene: TRBJ2-7; abundance: NA; v_gene: TRBV4-3
CDR3aa: CASSYGETEAFF; j_gene: TRBJ1-1; abundance: few; v_gene: TRBV6-2/TRBV6-3
CDR3aa: CASSEQGNEQFF; j_gene: TRBJ2-1; abundance: few; v_gene: TRBV16
CDR3aa: CASSYLASRSYNEQFF; j_gene: TRBJ2-1; abundance: NA; v_gene: TRBV5-1
CDR3aa: CASNPGGAYEQYF; j_gene: TRBJ2-7; abundance: few; v_gene: TRBV19
CDR3aa: CASNSYPPQYF; j_gene: TRBJ2-3; abundance: NA; v_gene: TRBV28
CDR3aa: CASSFRYDYTGELFF; j_gene: TRBJ2-2; abundance: NA; v_gene: TRBV28
CDR3aa: CASSIALSLYEQYF; j_gene: TRBJ2-7; abundance: few; v_gene: TRBV19
CDR3aa: CASGGLSDDGMTEAFF; j_gene: TRBJ1-1; abundance: NA; v_gene: TRBV19
CDR3aa: CASSGTGEGTDTQYF; j_gene: TRBJ2-3; abundance: many; v_gene: TRBV2
CDR3aa: CASSPPLQGANEKLFF; j_gene: TRBJ1-4; abundance: NA; v_gene: TRBV4-2
CDR3aa: CASSLLLAGADAQYF; j_gene: TRBJ2-3; abundance: NA; v_gene: TRBV28
CDR3aa: CASSSSHAQPQHF; j_gene: TRBJ1-5; abundance: many; v_gene: TRBV7-9
CDR3aa: CASSVSGALAKNIQYF; j_gene: TRBJ2-4; abundance: NA; v_gene: TRBV9
CDR3aa: CASLGGNSYEQYF; j_gene: TRBJ2-7; abundance: many; v_gene: TRBV28
CDR3aa: CASSRDREWTEAFF; j_gene: TRBJ1-1; abundance: few; v_gene: TRBV19
CDR3aa: CASSLAGGAHEQYF; j_gene: TRBJ2-7; abundance: few; v_gene: TRBV7-6
CDR3aa: CASSLGEGQSTDTQYF; j_gene: TRBJ2-3; abundance: few; v_gene: TRBV12-3/TRBV12-4
CDR3aa: CASSWGLTGELFF; j_gene: TRBJ2-2; abundance: NA; v_gene: TRBV11-2
CDR3aa: CSARVETNTEAFF; j_gene: TRBJ1-1; abundance: few; v_gene: TRBV20-1
CDR3aa: CATSRDRGQNQPQHF; j_gene: TRBJ1-5; abundance: NA; v_gene: TRBV15
CDR3aa: CSAGRTSGNNEQFF; j_gene: TRBJ2-1; abundance: NA; v_gene: TRBV20-1
CDR3aa: CSASGTGAYTGELFF; j_gene: TRBJ2-2; abundance: NA; v_gene: TRBV20-1
CDR3aa: CASSFSGQFNQPQHF; j_gene: TRBJ1-5; abundance: NA; v_gene: TRBV27
CDR3aa: CASSLSAYRTDTQYF; j_gene: TRBJ2-3; abundance: many; v_gene: TRBV7-6
CDR3aa: CASSLMTGPYNSPLHF; j_gene: TRBJ1-6; abundance: NA; v_gene: TRBV28
CDR3aa: CASSLVPNTGELFF; j_gene: TRBJ2-2; abundance: NA; v_gene: TRBV7-9
CDR3aa: CASRNELGSPSEQYF; j_gene: TRBJ2-7; abundance: few; v_gene: TRBV19
CDR3aa: CASSFSGGGETQYF; j_gene: TRBJ2-5; abundance: many; v_gene: TRBV7-9
CDR3aa: CASSWGTDFYGYTF; j_gene: TRBJ1-2; abundance: many; v_gene: TRBV5-6
CDR3aa: CASSQWAQETQYF; j_gene: TRBJ2-5; abundance: NA; v_gene: TRBV14
CDR3aa: CASSPGLAGAGANVLTF; j_gene: TRBJ2-6; abundance: NA; v_gene: TRBV4-3
CDR3aa: CASSIGPDTQYF; j_gene: TRBJ2-3; abundance: NA; v_gene: TRBV19
CDR3aa: CSAREGAGTGYTDTQYF; j_gene: TRBJ2-3; abundance: many; v_gene: TRBV20-1
CDR3aa: CASSLWGADTGELFF; j_gene: TRBJ2-2; abundance: few; v_gene: TRBV7-2
CDR3aa: CASSLFQGDTQYF; j_gene: TRBJ2-3; abundance: few; v_gene: TRBV28
CDR3aa: CASSIFSGGEIEQFF; j_gene: TRBJ2-1; abundance: once; v_gene: TRBV19
CDR3aa: CASSLRKGQYF; j_gene: TRBJ2-7; abundance: few; v_gene: TRBV13
CDR3aa: CASSIALGGYTF; j_gene: TRBJ1-2; abundance: NA; v_gene: TRBV19
CDR3aa: CASSTAGSSYEQYF; j_gene: TRBJ2-7; abundance: few; v_gene: TRBV9
CDR3aa: CASSSRTSGSGEQYF; j_gene: TRBJ2-7; abundance: many; v_gene: TRBV12-3/TRBV12-4